These 28 T cell receptor beta chains originate from one sample sequenced in a study of T cell repertoires in cytomegalovirus infection. What these receptors recognize is not known. TCRdb analysed the reads with MiXCR anew, one entry per CDR3 protein. The data show hundreds of thousands of distinct CDR3 sequences, with around 30% seen just once and around 15% held by the top ten. The sequenced sample was cultured CD8+ T cells from PBMCs, obtained from culture after CMV antigen stimulation. The receptors were gathered from a human donor in good health (CMV status not recorded). Some clones in this sample may be carry-over from other donors' samples.

V and J are TRBV7-6 and TRBJ1-2; D unresolved. Germline loops: CDR1 SGHVS, CDR2 FNYEAQ. Trimming removed 1 base at V and 6 bases at J, with 12 bases between. This CDR3 has 14 residues. CDR3 nucleotides: TGTGCCAGCAGCTTAGGTGGGGTTCGAGATGGCTACACCTTC. This encodes CASSLGGVRDGYTF.

This clonotype was observed a few times. The rearrangement links TRBV7-6 to TRBJ1-2; a possible D gene is TRBD1 (5 bases). The CDR3 runs 16 residues. Germline CDR1 and CDR2: SGHVS and FNYEAQ. V was clipped by 1 base and J by 8 bases, with 20 bases between them. The CDR3 region is CASSLEVGTTEGGYTF. The DNA of the CDR3 is TGTGCCAGCAGCTTAGAGGTGGGAACGACAGAAGGGGGCTACACCTTC.

This clonotype has more than one count but fewer than ten. J is TRBJ2-3 and V is TRBV28; TRBD2 might be the D (6 bases). Between the trimmed V and J ends, which lost 7 bases and 2 bases, there was a span of 16 bases. CDR1 is MDHEN and CDR2 is SYDVKM in the germline V gene. CDR3 length: 15 residues. The CDR3 coding sequence is TGTGCCAGCACCGTAGCCCGCGGGGACACAGATACGCAGTATTTT. Its protein product is CASTVARGDTDTQYF. The full variable domain, rest sourced from reference TRBV28 and TRBJ2-3, is DVKVTQSSRYLVKRTGEKVFLECVQDMDHENMFWYRQDPGLGLRLIYFSYDVKMKEKGDIPEGYSVSREKKERFSLILESASTNQTSMYLCASTVARGDTDTQYFGPGTRLTVL.

The rearrangement joins TRBV4-2 to TRBJ1-1; D ambiguous. With 6 bases removed from V and 14 bases from J, the gap between germline ends came to 19 bases. The CDR3 extends over 12 amino acids. Germline V gene sequence: CDR1 LGHNA, CDR2 YNFKEQ. The CDR3 DNA follows: TGTGCCAGCAGTCCCGGCGCTCCGCTTAGCTTCTTT. Its protein product is CASSPGAPLSFF.

This clonotype has just a few counts. This rearrangement joins TRBV7-9 to TRBJ2-2; 10 bases map to TRBD2. This CDR3 comprises 15 residues. The V gene end was trimmed by 2 bases and the J gene end by 5 bases; junction bases not matched to a gene: 2. The germline gives CDR1 SEHNR, CDR2 FQNEAQ (reference sequence). The CDR3 here is CASSLLAGATGELFF. The CDR3, as DNA: TGTGCCAGCAGCTTACTAGCGGGGGCGACCGGGGAGCTGTTTTTT.

This chain links TRBV28 with TRBJ1-5; D is unclear. This CDR3 spans 16 amino acids. Germline V gene data show CDR1 as MDHEN and CDR2 as SYDVKM. The V gene lost 5 bases and the J gene lost 3 bases, with 17 bases spanning the gap. The CDR3 DNA reads as TGTGCCAGCAGTCCGCGGCACCACGGGCTCAATCAGCCCCAGCATTTT. It encodes CASSPRHHGLNQPQHF.

The chain employs TRBV7-9 and TRBJ1-1; D not resolved. The V and J ends lost 0 bases and 12 bases respectively, with 17 bases between them. Per the germline V gene, CDR1 is SEHNR and CDR2 is FQNEAQ (reference sequence). The length of the CDR3 is 14 residues. This CDR3 reads CASSLALDPFESFF. CDR3 nucleotides: TGTGCCAGCAGCTTAGCCCTGGACCCGTTTGAGTCTTTCTTT.

This clonotype was detected many times. V is TRBV11-2 and J is TRBJ2-1; D is uncertain. CDR1 is SGHAT and CDR2 is FQNNGV in the germline V gene. The ends were cut back, 1 base at V and 0 bases at J, with 4 bases in the middle. The CDR3 has 14 residues. The CDR3 DNA follows: TGTGCCAGCAGCTTAGTGCGCTCCTACAATGAGCAGTTCTTC. It codes for CASSLVRSYNEQFF.

This chain links TRBV20-1 with TRBJ1-2; D call uncertain. This CDR3 region has 14 residues. Germline CDR1 DFQATT, CDR2 SNEGSKA (reference sequence). The V end was cut by 0 bases, the J end by 2 bases, with 10 bases between. DNA for the CDR3: TGCAGTGCTAGAGAATTAGGGATCAACTATGGCTACACCTTC. This translates into CSARELGINYGYTF.

This chain joins TRBV6-6 and TRBJ1-2; D unclear. Trimming took 0 bases from V and 6 from J, leaving 8 bases between them. The CDR3 runs to 13 residues. Germline CDR1 and CDR2: MNHNY and SVGAGI (reference sequence). The CDR3 loop is CASSYSQLHGYTF. CDR3 bases: TGTGCCAGCAGTTACTCACAGCTCCATGGCTACACCTTC.

The CDR3 reads CASSLELAGGLQETQYF. In DNA, the CDR3 is TGTGCCAGCAGCTTAGAGCTAGCGGGGGGGCTCCAAGAGACCCAGTACTTC. The V and J genes are TRBV7-6 and TRBJ2-5, with TRBD2 identical over 12 bases. Trimming cost V 1 base and J 1 base; bases outside gene matches: 4. The CDR3 runs 17 residues. Per germline, CDR1 SGHVS and CDR2 FNYEAQ.

In regard to this clonotype: Mismatch with germline at one junction end may stem from a read error. The chain combines TRBV7-9 with TRBJ2-1; no firm D call. The germline CDR1 and CDR2 sequences are SEHNR and FQNEAQ (reference sequence). The CDR3 is made up of 15 amino acids. The CDR3 region has the DNA TGTGTCAGCAGCCTCCGGGTGTCCGCCTACAATGAGCAGTTCTTC. As protein: CVSSLRVSAYNEQFF.

This clonotype was seen at least ten times. This chain's CDR3 is CASSLAVLAGWYNEQFF. The DNA for the CDR3 is TGCGCCAGCAGCTTGGCGGTACTAGCGGGGTGGTACAATGAGCAGTTCTTC. The V call is TRBV5-1, the J call TRBJ2-1, with 10 nucleotides matching TRBD2. Germline CDR1 and CDR2: SGHRS and YFSETQ. CDR3 length equals 17 residues. The ends lost 0 bases at V and 4 bases at J; junction bases unmatched: 7.

The rearrangement joins TRBV18 to TRBJ1-6; a possible D gene is TRBD1 (5 bases). The V gene's germline CDR1 is KGHSH and CDR2 LQKENI. The V gene lost 3 bases and the J gene lost 7 bases, with 25 bases spanning the gap. This CDR3 comprises 19 residues. The DNA for the CDR3 is TGTGCCAGCTCACCGGGGCGACAGTCGACTTCCACTTTCAATTCACCCCTCCACTTT. It specifies CASSPGRQSTSTFNSPLHF. Full variable domain (remainder filled in from reference TRBV18 and TRBJ1-6): NAGVMQNPRHLVRRRGQEARLRCSPMKGHSHVYWYRQLPEEGLKFMVYLQKENIIDESGMPKERFSAEFPKEGPSILRIQQVVRGDSAAYFCASSPGRQSTSTFNSPLHFGNGTRLTVT.

This clonotype was observed a few times. This chain uses TRBV27 with TRBJ2-3; TRBD2 matches at 7 bases. Unmatched junction bases numbered 8, after V lost 6 bases and J lost 2 bases. Germline values: CDR1 MNHEY, CDR2 SMNVEV (reference sequence). The CDR3 is 15 residues long. CDR3 amino acids: CASSPIRDYTDTQYF. In DNA, the CDR3 is TGTGCCAGCAGCCCGATCCGGGACTACACAGATACGCAGTATTTT.

V and J are TRBV20-1 and TRBJ2-3; tentatively, D is TRBD1 or TRBD2 (5 bases each). CDR3 length: 15 residues. From germline, CDR1 is DFQATT and CDR2 SNEGSKA (reference sequence). V was pared by 3 bases and J by 2 bases, with 15 bases between. The CDR3 nucleotides read TGCAGTGCTAGGGGGGAACCTACGACCACAGATACGCAGTATTTT. Translation: CSARGEPTTTDTQYF.

In this sample, this clonotype turned up a few times. J is TRBJ2-7 and V is TRBV29-1; a possible D gene is TRBD2 (6 bases). This CDR3 spans 12 amino acids. V was shortened by 0 bases and J by 6 bases, with 9 bases between the two germline ends. Germline CDR1 reads SQVTM; CDR2 reads ANQGSEA. CDR3 loop: CSVEDLEGEQYV. CDR3 sequence (DNA): TGCAGCGTTGAAGATCTGGAGGGCGAGCAGTACGTC.

This clonotype was seen a few times. V is TRBV2 and J is TRBJ2-3; 9 bases align to TRBD1. Per the germline V gene, CDR1 is SNHLY and CDR2 is FYNNEI. The CDR3 consists of 14 residues. V gave up 7 bases and J gave up 0 bases; unmatched junction bases: 2. The CDR3 loop is CASIQGASTDTQYF. The CDR3 nucleotides are TGTGCCAGCATACAGGGGGCTAGCACAGATACGCAGTATTTT.

This clonotype has just one count. This chain links TRBV4-3 with TRBJ2-5; no clear D. V lost 0 bases and J 3 bases, leaving 11 bases between the germline ends. Germline assignment: CDR1 LGHNA and CDR2 YSLEER. CDR3 length: 15 amino acids. Here the CDR3 reads CASSQDYEAKETQYF. The CDR3 nucleotides are TGCGCCAGCAGCCAAGATTACGAAGCAAAAGAGACCCAGTACTTC.

The chain couples TRBV14 to TRBJ2-7, with D maybe TRBD2 (5 bases). Germline V gives CDR1 SGHDN, CDR2 FVKESK. The ends were cut back, 1 base at V and 5 bases at J, with 15 bases in the middle. The length of the CDR3 is 15 residues. The CDR3 DNA is TGTGCCAGCAGCCAAGTATTCGGAGGCGGAGACGAGCAGTACTTC. Translated: CASSQVFGGGDEQYF.

This clonotype has just a few counts. The chain employs TRBV27 and TRBJ2-3; D might be TRBD1 (6 bases). Per the germline V gene, CDR1 is MNHEY and CDR2 is SMNVEV (reference sequence). The ends were cut back, 4 bases at V and 6 bases at J, with 11 bases in the middle. The CDR3 runs 13 residues. The CDR3 DNA follows: TGTGCCAGCAGTTCGCCAACAGGGGATACGCAGTATTTT. Amino acid sequence: CASSSPTGDTQYF.

V gene TRBV20-1 combines with J gene TRBJ1-2, with D maybe TRBD1 (5 bases). V gave up 0 bases and J gave up 4 bases, with 9 bases separating them. Germline values: CDR1 DFQATT, CDR2 SNEGSKA (reference sequence). There are 13 residues in the CDR3. The CDR3 nucleotides are TGCAGTGCTAGAGATCCGCAGGGCTATGGCTACACCTTC. Translation: CSARDPQGYGYTF.

This clonotype appeared a few times. The CDR3 coding sequence is TGTGCCAGCAGTTTTATAGTCTTAGGACAGGATCTCCGGACCCCCTACAATGAGCAGTTCTTC. Translated, it gives CASSFIVLGQDLRTPYNEQFF. This chain joins TRBV12-3 or TRBV12-4 and TRBJ2-1, with 7 bases fitting TRBD1. This CDR3 spans 21 amino acids. V lost 3 bases, J lost 2 bases, and 22 bases stayed unmatched.

The chain is built from TRBV3-1 and TRBJ1-6; D gene ambiguous. The V and J ends lost 1 base and 10 bases respectively, with 11 bases between them. Germline V gene sequence: CDR1 LGHDT, CDR2 YNNKEL (reference sequence). The CDR3 consists of 14 residues. The CDR3 DNA reads TGTGCCAGCAGCCAAGGCCCGGGCGAATCACCCCTCCACTTT. Residues: CASSQGPGESPLHF. Variable domain in full (rest from reference TRBV3-1 and TRBJ1-6): DTAVSQTPKYLVTQMGNDKSIKCEQNLGHDTMYWYKQDSKKFLKIMFSYNNKELIINETVPNRFSPKSPDKAHLNLHINSLELGDSAVYFCASSQGPGESPLHFGNGTRLTVT.

This clonotype was seen a few times. This sequence joins TRBV7-6 and TRBJ1-5; D remains unclear. The CDR3 spans 12 residues. The V gene's germline CDR1 is SGHVS and CDR2 FNYEAQ. Trimming stripped 1 base from V and 12 bases from J, with 10 bases between. As DNA, the CDR3 is TGTGCCAGCAGCTTAGAATCCCGGGACCAGCATTTT. Protein product: CASSLESRDQHF.

This clonotype is a singleton in its sample. The V and J genes are TRBV20-1 and TRBJ2-5; no clear D gene. The CDR3 loop spans 13 amino acids. Trimming removed 3 bases from V and 5 bases from J, with 13 bases in between. Germline CDR1 reads DFQATT; CDR2 reads SNEGSKA (reference sequence). CDR3 sequence reads: CSARQTRTETQYF. In DNA form, the CDR3 reads TGCAGTGCTAGGCAGACGCGTACGGAGACCCAGTACTTC.

V and J are TRBV6-2 or TRBV6-3 and TRBJ2-1; 8 bases match TRBD2. V lost 2 bases, J lost 3 bases, and 6 bases stayed unmatched. Germline CDR1 and CDR2: MNHEY and SVGEGT. The CDR3 is 16 residues long. The CDR3 is CASSYRQRGIYNEQFF. The CDR3 coding sequence is TGTGCCAGCAGTTACCGGCAGCGGGGGATCTACAATGAGCAGTTCTTC.

The chain has TRBV4-3 and TRBJ1-5, with unresolved D. The ends were cut back, 0 bases at V and 6 bases at J, with 12 bases in the middle. The CDR3 spans 15 residues. Germline loops: CDR1 LGHNA, CDR2 YSLEER. The CDR3 DNA is TGCGCCAGCAGCCAAGAATTGGAAGGGTCTCAGCCCCAGCATTTT. Amino acid sequence: CASSQELEGSQPQHF.